The 29 T cell receptor beta chains below come from one sample, sequenced in a study of blood T cell repertoires in COVID-19 (dated by TCRdb to the early 2020s). The library relied on the immunoSEQ multiplex PCR assay. In its TCRdb copy, this immuneACCESS table keeps in-frame sequences only and misses some clones. Where compared with another copy, unresolved V genes explain less than half of these, and the others have no known cause. Within this sample are roughly 250,000 clones, with around 90% of them counted one time only. The ten biggest clones cover around 3.5% of the sample. Sequenced input: peripheral blood. The receptors were sampled from a middle-aged woman with acute or convalescent COVID-19.

This clone has just a few counts. This sequence joins TRBV5-1 and TRBJ2-2, with 7 bases aligning to TRBD1. The CDR3 runs 18 residues. The J segment lost 4 bases and the V segment lost 0 bases, leaving 12 bases of the junction unmatched. Germline CDR1 reads SGHRS; CDR2 reads YFSETQ. Here the CDR3 reads CASSLAPVTGLSTGELFF. CDR3 in DNA: TGCGCCAGCAGCTTGGCCCCTGTGACAGGGTTGAGCACCGGGGAGCTGTTTTTT.

This chain joins TRBV27 and TRBJ2-5, with TRBD2 as a possible D gene (6 bases). The V and J ends lost 5 bases and 5 bases respectively, with 15 bases between them. Germline assignment: CDR1 MNHEY and CDR2 SMNVEV (reference sequence). CDR3 size: 14 residues. The CDR3 bases are TGTGCCAGCAGTCGCGGGAATATCGGGGAGACCCAGTACTTC. Translated, it gives CASSRGNIGETQYF.

Here the CDR3 reads CASRQSYNEQFF. The CDR3 DNA reads TGTGCCAGCCGACAGTCCTACAATGAGCAGTTCTTC. This chain connects TRBV7-9 to TRBJ2-1, with D possibly being TRBD1 (5 bases). CDR3 length equals 12 residues. Trimming left V 8 bases short and J 1 base short, with 6 bases between. Germline lookup yields CDR1 SEHNR and CDR2 FQNEAQ (reference sequence).

This rearrangement joins TRBV29-1 to TRBJ1-2; D not certain. The CDR3 has 14 residues. V was pared by 6 bases and J by 7 bases, with 21 bases between. Germline CDR1 and CDR2: SQVTM and ANQGSEA. Written as DNA, the CDR3 is TGCAGCGTGGGCGAAGGTCCTACAGCTCCTGGCTACACCTTC. It is translated as CSVGEGPTAPGYTF.

The table lists this clone with a count of one. V and J are TRBV19 and TRBJ1-4, with a weak D call TRBD1 (5 bases). The CDR3 is made up of 13 amino acids. The V end was cut by 2 bases, the J end by 7 bases, with 8 bases between. Germline V lookup: CDR1 LNHDA, CDR2 SQIVND (reference sequence). The CDR3 DNA is TGTGCCAGTAGTATAAGCAGGGCTGAAAAACTGTTTTTT. It specifies CASSISRAEKLFF.

The chain has TRBV9 and TRBJ2-2, with TRBD1 matching over 7 bases. The J segment lost 6 bases and the V segment lost 0 bases, leaving 17 bases of the junction unmatched. The CDR3 runs 19 residues. Germline V gene lookup returns CDR1 SGDLS and CDR2 YYNGEE. CDR3 nucleotides: TGTGCCAGCAGCGTAGCTACAAGGGTGACAGGGTTTCATGCCGGGGAGCTGTTTTTT. Residues: CASSVATRVTGFHAGELFF.

CDR3 protein: CASSQIAFPRDTQYF. CDR3 nucleotide sequence: TGTGCCAGCAGCCAAATAGCGTTTCCACGAGATACGCAGTATTTT. J is TRBJ2-3 and V is TRBV3-1 (or the pseudogene TRBV3-2); D might be TRBD2 (5 bases). The CDR3 spans 15 residues. The ends were cut back, 2 bases at V and 5 bases at J, with 14 bases in the middle. From germline, CDR1 is LGHDT and CDR2 YNNKEL (reference sequence).

The chain combines TRBV6-5 with TRBJ1-1; the match to TRBD1 covers 11 bases. The CDR3 has 15 amino acids. Germline CDR1 reads MNHEY; CDR2 reads SVGAGI. Germline trimming cut 6 bases from V and 5 bases from J; bases unmatched to any gene: 8. The CDR3 DNA sequence: TGTGCCAGCAGCTTTACCGGGACAGGGGGGACTGAAGCTTTCTTT. Protein product: CASSFTGTGGTEAFF.

This clone appeared once. This rearrangement joins TRBV3-1 (or the pseudogene TRBV3-2) to TRBJ2-7; 14 nucleotides agree with TRBD2. Germline V gene lookup returns CDR1 LGHDT and CDR2 YNNKEL (reference sequence). With 4 bases clipped from V and 6 bases from J, the junction kept 5 bases outside the gene matches. The CDR3 runs 15 residues. This CDR3 is CASSRTSGGSFEQYV. CDR3 DNA: TGTGCCAGCAGCCGGACTAGCGGGGGGTCATTCGAGCAGTACGTC.

The CDR3 coding sequence is TGTGCCAGCAGTGACATGGGGGGTTGGGGCACTGAAGCTTTCTTT. Translated, it gives CASSDMGGWGTEAFF. The V gene is TRBV6-1, the J gene TRBJ1-1, with TRBD1 as a possible D gene (5 bases). The CDR3 length is 15 residues. Deletions cut 3 bases from V and 4 bases from J, with 15 bases between. Germline lookup yields CDR1 MNHNS and CDR2 SASEGT.

DNA for the CDR3: TGTGCCAGCAGGGGACAGTTGAACACTGAAGCTTTCTTT. This translates into CASRGQLNTEAFF. The rearrangement uses TRBV6-5 and TRBJ1-1; TRBD1 agrees at 7 bases. Trimming took 6 bases from V and 0 from J; bases not matched to a gene: 1. Germline-derived CDR1 and CDR2 are MNHEY and SVGAGI. This CDR3 has 13 residues.

In this sample, this clone turned up once. The chain has TRBV7-2 and TRBJ2-1, with TRBD2 matching 8 bases. The CDR3 is made up of 16 amino acids. J gave up 0 bases and V 5 bases, and 6 bases lay outside the gene matches. Germline V gene lookup returns CDR1 SGHTA and CDR2 FQGNSA. The CDR3 protein is CASSPVAGTSYNEQFF. The DNA of the CDR3 is TGTGCCAGCAGCCCCGTAGCGGGGACCTCCTACAATGAGCAGTTCTTC.

This chain connects TRBV11-3 to TRBJ2-3; the match to TRBD1 covers 7 bases. Germline V gives CDR1 SGHNT, CDR2 YENEEA. The CDR3 length is 14 residues. The ends lost 4 bases at V and 2 bases at J; junction bases unmatched: 3. The CDR3 nucleotides read TGTGCCAGCAGCTCCGGACAGGACACAGATACGCAGTATTTT. Translating it yields CASSSGQDTDTQYF. The full variable domain, in which reference TRBV11-3 and TRBJ2-3 provide the parts outside the CDR3, is EAGVVQSPRYKIIEKKQPVAFWCNPISGHNTLYWYLQNLGQGPELLIRYENEEAVDDSQLPKDRFSAERLKGVDSTLKIQPAELGDSAVYLCASSSGQDTDTQYFGPGTRLTVL.

This chain connects TRBV4-1 to TRBJ2-5; 9 bases line up with TRBD2. This CDR3 has 14 amino acids. V gave up 7 bases and J gave up 0 bases; unmatched junction bases: 3. The germline gives CDR1 MGHRA, CDR2 YSYEKL. The CDR3 DNA reads as TGCGCCAGCAAGAGACTAGCGGACCAAGAGACCCAGTACTTC. Amino acid sequence: CASKRLADQETQYF.

This clone has more than one count but fewer than ten. V and J are TRBV6-5 and TRBJ1-1, with D perhaps TRBD1 (5 bases). Germline V CDR1 and CDR2: MNHEY, SVGAGI. V was pared by 7 bases and J by 5 bases, with 11 bases between. The CDR3 covers 12 residues. CDR3 DNA: TGTGCCAGCACCGCAGGGTCTACTGAAGCTTTCTTT. Its translation is CASTAGSTEAFF.

The chain couples TRBV19 to TRBJ2-4; D gene ambiguous. V lost 3 bases and J lost 0, with 6 bases in between. From germline, CDR1 is LNHDA and CDR2 SQIVND (reference sequence). This CDR3 is 14 amino acids long. Here the CDR3 reads CASSIAVAKNIQYF. CDR3 sequence (DNA): TGTGCCAGTAGTATCGCGGTAGCCAAAAACATTCAGTACTTC.

DNA for the CDR3: TGTGCCAGCGACATCAGACCCTTGTACAATGAGCAGTTCTTC. This translates into CASDIRPLYNEQFF. The rearrangement uses TRBV2 and TRBJ2-1; the D is unclear. V was trimmed by 8 bases and J by 4 bases, leaving 15 bases between them. This CDR3 region has 14 residues. The germline V gene encodes CDR1 SNHLY and CDR2 FYNNEI.

The genes are TRBV30 and TRBJ1-5; D is undetermined. Trimming cost V 5 bases and J 3 bases, with 11 bases left between them. The CDR3 has 13 amino acids. CDR1 is GTSNPN, CDR2 SVGIG, per germline (reference sequence). The CDR3 DNA reads TGTGCCTGGCGAGCCGAGGCCAATCAGCCCCAGCATTTT. Residues: CAWRAEANQPQHF. The whole variable domain, filled in from reference TRBV30 and TRBJ1-5, reads SQTIHQWPATLVQPVGSPLSLECTVEGTSNPNLYWYRQAAGRGLQLLFYSVGIGQISSEVPQNLSASRPQDRQFILSSKKLLLSDSGFYLCAWRAEANQPQHFGDGTRLSIL.

The chain links TRBV10-3 to TRBJ1-3; possible D gene TRBD1, 5 bases. The V gene lost 3 bases and the J gene lost 3 bases, with 15 bases spanning the gap. This CDR3 spans 16 amino acids. Looked up from germline, CDR1 is ENHRY and CDR2 is SYGVKD. The CDR3 loop reads CAISDLGGAYGNTIYF. The CDR3, as DNA: TGTGCCATCAGTGACCTCGGAGGGGCGTATGGAAACACCATATATTTT.

The gene calls are TRBV9 and TRBJ1-3; perhaps TRBD1 as D (6 bases). Trimming removed 2 bases from V and 4 bases from J, with 13 bases in between. This CDR3 contains 15 residues. Per the germline V gene, CDR1 is SGDLS and CDR2 is YYNGEE. Here the CDR3 reads CASSVLGALGNTIYF. The CDR3 bases are TGTGCCAGCAGCGTGTTGGGGGCGTTGGGAAACACCATATATTTT.

This clone was recorded a few times. At the DNA level, this CDR3 is encoded by other sequences in the same sample as well. The chain joins TRBV5-5 to TRBJ1-2; D not certain. The CDR3 is made up of 13 amino acids. CDR1 and CDR2 (germline): SGHKS, YYEKEE (reference sequence). Trimming removed 1 base at V and 2 bases at J, with 6 bases between. The CDR3, as DNA: TGTGCCAGCAGCTTGTCAGGAAACTATGGCTACACCTTC. This sequence encodes CASSLSGNYGYTF.

The V call is TRBV7-3, the J call TRBJ1-1; TRBD1 might be the D (6 bases). Germline loops: CDR1 SGHTA, CDR2 FQGTGA. The length of the CDR3 is 14 residues. Trimming stripped 3 bases from V and 1 base from J, with 9 bases between. CDR3 nucleotides: TGTGCCAGCAGCTTGACAGGACAGAACACTGAAGCTTTCTTT. The encoded protein is CASSLTGQNTEAFF.

The rearrangement joins TRBV5-1 to TRBJ1-2; 8 positions agree with TRBD1. This CDR3 region has 14 residues. Germline CDR1 and CDR2: SGHRS and YFSETQ. V trimming: 0 bases; J trimming: 6 bases; junction bases outside the gene matches: 4. CDR3 bases: TGCGCCAGCAGCTTGGGACAACAGGGGGATGGCTACACCTTC. The encoded protein is CASSLGQQGDGYTF.

In this sample, this clone turned up once. This chain connects TRBV27 to TRBJ1-2; 7 bases agree with TRBD1. The germline V gene encodes CDR1 MNHEY and CDR2 SMNVEV (reference sequence). This CDR3 contains 13 residues. Unmatched junction bases numbered 8, after V lost 6 bases and J lost 7 bases. CDR3 in amino acids: CASRAGDRPGYTF. CDR3 DNA: TGTGCCAGCAGGGCAGGGGACAGACCTGGCTACACCTTC.

The gene calls are TRBV5-1 and TRBJ1-2, with 9 nucleotides matching TRBD1. The CDR3 runs 15 residues. The germline V gene encodes CDR1 SGHRS and CDR2 YFSETQ. J gave up 3 bases and V 1 base, and 4 bases lay outside the gene matches. The CDR3 loop reads CASSLTGGEDYGYTF. The CDR3 DNA is TGCGCCAGCAGCTTGACAGGGGGCGAGGACTATGGCTACACCTTC.

The CDR3 sequence is CASSSQTQNTEAFF. CDR3 nucleotide sequence: TGCGCCAGCAGCTCCCAGACACAGAACACTGAAGCTTTCTTT. The chain recombines TRBV5-1 with TRBJ1-1; D not resolved. Deletions cut 3 bases from V and 1 base from J, with 10 bases between. CDR1 SGHRS and CDR2 YFSETQ come from the germline V gene. The CDR3 has 14 amino acids.

The V and J genes are TRBV5-1 and TRBJ1-3, with 7 bases lining up with TRBD1. This CDR3 comprises 14 residues. Germline V CDR1 and CDR2: SGHRS, YFSETQ. Trimming took 5 bases from V and 4 from J; bases not matched to a gene: 6. The DNA for the CDR3 is TGCGCCAGCAGGCAGGGGGATTTCGGAAACACCATATATTTT. This sequence encodes CASRQGDFGNTIYF.

The chain is built from TRBV3-1 (or the pseudogene TRBV3-2) and TRBJ2-6; TRBD1 matches at 9 bases. V was clipped by 4 bases and J by 3 bases; unmatched bases: 13. Germline CDR1 LGHDT, CDR2 YNNKEL (reference sequence). The CDR3 is 19 amino acids. CDR3 in DNA: TGTGCCAGCAGCCTCAAGATTTCACAGGGGGCGGGTGGGGCCAACGTCCTGACTTTC. It is translated as CASSLKISQGAGGANVLTF.

The chain recombines TRBV9 with TRBJ2-3, with 9 positions matching TRBD2. CDR1 is SGDLS and CDR2 is YYNGEE in the germline V gene. The CDR3 length is 15 residues. The V and J ends lost 5 bases and 4 bases, in that order; junction bases with no gene match: 8. The CDR3 loop is CASSLGGGAPDTQYF. CDR3 bases: TGTGCCAGCAGTCTGGGCGGGGGGGCCCCAGATACGCAGTATTTT.